This T cell receptor beta chain came from a study of shared clonotypes between healthy human individuals. Measured with immunoSEQ multiplex PCR; TCRdb has only the in-frame clones, and not every one. The repertoire consists of 2 million to 2.5 million clones, with approximately 95% occurring once and the leading ten covering 0.39%. The CDR3 contains 15 residues. Trimming took 5 bases from V and 3 from J, leaving 17 bases between them. Looked up from germline, CDR1 is MDHEN and CDR2 is SYDVKM. The clonotype was recovered from a man aged 18 to 29 in good health. Some clones in this sample may be carry-over from other donors' samples. Sequences were obtained from naive CD4+ T cells from PBMCs. Subset here: CD45RA+ positively selected. The genes are TRBV28 and TRBJ2-7, with a possible D match to TRBD2 (6 bases). The CDR3: CASSQEDLGGYEQYF. CDR3 DNA: TGTGCCAGCAGTCAGGAGGACTTGGGGGGCTACGAGCAGTACTTC.